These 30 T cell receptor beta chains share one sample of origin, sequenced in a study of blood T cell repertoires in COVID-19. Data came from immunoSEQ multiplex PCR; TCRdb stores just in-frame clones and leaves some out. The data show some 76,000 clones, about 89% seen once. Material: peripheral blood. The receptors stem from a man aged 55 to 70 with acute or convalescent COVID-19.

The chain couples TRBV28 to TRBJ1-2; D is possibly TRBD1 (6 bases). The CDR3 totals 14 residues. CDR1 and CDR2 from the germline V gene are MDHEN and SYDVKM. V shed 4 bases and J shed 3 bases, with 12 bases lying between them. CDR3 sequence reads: CASSSGGQHYGYTF. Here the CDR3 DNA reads TGTGCCAGCAGTTCCGGAGGACAGCACTATGGCTACACCTTC.

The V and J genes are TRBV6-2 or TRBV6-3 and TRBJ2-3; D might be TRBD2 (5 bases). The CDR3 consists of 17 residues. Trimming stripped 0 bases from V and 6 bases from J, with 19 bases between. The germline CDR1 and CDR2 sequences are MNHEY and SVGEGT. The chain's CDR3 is CASSYSRIGLIADTQYF. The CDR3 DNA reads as TGTGCCAGCAGTTACTCGAGGATTGGACTGATTGCGGATACGCAGTATTTT.

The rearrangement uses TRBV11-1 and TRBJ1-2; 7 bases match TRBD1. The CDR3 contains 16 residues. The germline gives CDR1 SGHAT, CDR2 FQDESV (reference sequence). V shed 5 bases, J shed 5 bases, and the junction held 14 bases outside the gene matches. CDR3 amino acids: CASSPQTGPLGYGYTF. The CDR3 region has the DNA TGTGCCAGCAGCCCACAGACAGGGCCGCTTGGGTATGGCTACACCTTC. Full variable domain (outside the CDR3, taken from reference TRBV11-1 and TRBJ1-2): EAEVAQSPRYKITEKSQAVAFWCDPISGHATLYWYRQILGQGPELLVQFQDESVVDDSQLPKDRFSAERLKGVDSTLKIQPAELGDSAMYLCASSPQTGPLGYGYTFGSGTRLTVV.

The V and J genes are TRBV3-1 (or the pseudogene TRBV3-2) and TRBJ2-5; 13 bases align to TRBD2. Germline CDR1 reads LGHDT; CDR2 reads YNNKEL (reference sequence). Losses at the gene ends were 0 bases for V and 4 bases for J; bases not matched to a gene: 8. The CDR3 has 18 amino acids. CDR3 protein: CASSQDLTSGGARETQYF. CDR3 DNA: TGTGCCAGCAGCCAAGATTTAACTAGCGGGGGGGCCAGAGAGACCCAGTACTTC.

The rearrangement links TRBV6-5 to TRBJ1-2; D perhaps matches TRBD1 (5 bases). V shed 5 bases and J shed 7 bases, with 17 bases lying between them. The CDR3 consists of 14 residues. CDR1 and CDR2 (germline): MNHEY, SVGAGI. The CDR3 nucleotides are TGTGCCAGCAGTCCCCCGACGGGGGGTGGTGGCTACACCTTC. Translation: CASSPPTGGGGYTF.

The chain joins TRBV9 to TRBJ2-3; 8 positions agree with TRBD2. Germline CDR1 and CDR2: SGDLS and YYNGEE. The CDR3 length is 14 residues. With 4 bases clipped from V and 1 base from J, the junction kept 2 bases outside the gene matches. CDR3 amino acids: CASSPGGGTDTQYF. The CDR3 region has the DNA TGTGCCAGCAGCCCCGGGGGGGGCACAGATACGCAGTATTTT.

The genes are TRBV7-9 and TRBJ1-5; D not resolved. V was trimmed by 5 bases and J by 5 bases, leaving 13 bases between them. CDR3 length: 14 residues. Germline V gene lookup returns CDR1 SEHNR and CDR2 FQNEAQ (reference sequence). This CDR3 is CASSLNGIHQPQHF. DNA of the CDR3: TGTGCCAGCAGCCTGAACGGGATCCATCAGCCCCAGCATTTT.

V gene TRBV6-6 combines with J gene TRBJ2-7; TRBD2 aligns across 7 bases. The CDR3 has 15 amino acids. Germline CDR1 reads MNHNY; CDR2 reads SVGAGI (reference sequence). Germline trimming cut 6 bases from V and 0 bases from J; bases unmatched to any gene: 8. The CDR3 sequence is CASRTQRDYSYEQYF. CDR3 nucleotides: TGTGCCAGCAGAACCCAGCGGGACTACTCCTACGAGCAGTACTTC.

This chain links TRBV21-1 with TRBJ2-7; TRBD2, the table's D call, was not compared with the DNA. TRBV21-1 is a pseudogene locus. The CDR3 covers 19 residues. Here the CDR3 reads CASSKPQRGGHWVQYEQYF. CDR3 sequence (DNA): TGTGCCAGCAGCAAACCTCAGCGGGGGGGTCACTGGGTGCAATACGAGCAGTACTTC.

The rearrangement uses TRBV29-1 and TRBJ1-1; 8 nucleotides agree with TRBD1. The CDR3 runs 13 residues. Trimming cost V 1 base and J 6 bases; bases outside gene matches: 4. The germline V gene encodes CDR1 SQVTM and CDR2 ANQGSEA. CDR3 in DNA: TGCAGCGTTGAAGTACTACAGGGGGCTGAAGCTTTCTTT. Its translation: CSVEVLQGAEAFF. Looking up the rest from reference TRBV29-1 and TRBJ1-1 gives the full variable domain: SAVISQKPSRDICQRGTSLTIQCQVDSQVTMMFWYRQQPGQSLTLIATANQGSEATYESGFVIDKFPISRPNLTFSTLTVSNMSPEDSSIYLCSVEVLQGAEAFFGQGTRLTVV.

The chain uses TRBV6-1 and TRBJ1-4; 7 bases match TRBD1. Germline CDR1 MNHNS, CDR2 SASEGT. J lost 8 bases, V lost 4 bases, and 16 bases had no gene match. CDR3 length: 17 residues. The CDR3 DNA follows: TGTGCCAGCAGTGGTGGGACAGACGGGTTTGTTGTAGAAAAACTGTTTTTT. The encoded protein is CASSGGTDGFVVEKLFF.

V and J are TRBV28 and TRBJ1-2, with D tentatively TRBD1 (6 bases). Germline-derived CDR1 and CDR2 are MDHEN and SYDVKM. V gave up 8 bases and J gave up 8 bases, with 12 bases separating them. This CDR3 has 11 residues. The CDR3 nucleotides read TGTGCCAGCGGTCAGGGGCCGGGCTACACCTTC. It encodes CASGQGPGYTF.

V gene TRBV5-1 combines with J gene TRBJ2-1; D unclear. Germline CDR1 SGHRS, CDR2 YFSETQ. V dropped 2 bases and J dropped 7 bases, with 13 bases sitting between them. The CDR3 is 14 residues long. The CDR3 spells CASSFPSMENEQFF. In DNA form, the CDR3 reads TGCGCCAGCAGCTTCCCGAGTATGGAGAATGAGCAGTTCTTC.

CDR3: CASSMGLALETQYF. CDR3 coding DNA: TGTGCCAGCAGCATGGGACTAGCCTTAGAGACCCAGTACTTC. The rearrangement uses TRBV5-6 and TRBJ2-5; 9 positions agree with TRBD2. V shed 4 bases, J shed 4 bases, and the junction held 5 bases outside the gene matches. CDR1 and CDR2 from the germline V gene are SGHDT and YYEEEE. The length of the CDR3 is 14 residues. Full variable domain (missing parts from reference TRBV5-6 and TRBJ2-5): DAGVTQSPTHLIKTRGQQVTLRCSPKSGHDTVSWYQQALGQGPQFIFQYYEEEERQRGNFPDRFSGHQFPNYSSELNVNALLLGDSALYLCASSMGLALETQYFGPGTRLLVL.

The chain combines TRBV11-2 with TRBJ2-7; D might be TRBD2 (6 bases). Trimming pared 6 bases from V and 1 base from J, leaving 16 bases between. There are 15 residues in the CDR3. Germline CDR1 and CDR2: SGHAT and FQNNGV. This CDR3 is CASRPGGSPSYEQYF. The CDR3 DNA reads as TGTGCCAGCAGGCCCGGAGGGTCTCCTTCCTACGAGCAGTACTTC.

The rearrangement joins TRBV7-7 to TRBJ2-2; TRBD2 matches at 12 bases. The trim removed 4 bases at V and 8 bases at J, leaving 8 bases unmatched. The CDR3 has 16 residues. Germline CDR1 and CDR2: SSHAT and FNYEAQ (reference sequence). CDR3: CASSSAGLAGTGELFF. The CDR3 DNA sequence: TGTGCCAGCAGCTCCGCAGGACTAGCGGGGACGGGGGAGCTGTTTTTT.

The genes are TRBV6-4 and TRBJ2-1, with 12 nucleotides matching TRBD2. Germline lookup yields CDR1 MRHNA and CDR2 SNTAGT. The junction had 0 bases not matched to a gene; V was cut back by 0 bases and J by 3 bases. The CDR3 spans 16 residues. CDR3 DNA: TGTGCCAGCAGTGACTCGGGACTAGCGGGCTACAATGAGCAGTTCTTC. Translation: CASSDSGLAGYNEQFF.

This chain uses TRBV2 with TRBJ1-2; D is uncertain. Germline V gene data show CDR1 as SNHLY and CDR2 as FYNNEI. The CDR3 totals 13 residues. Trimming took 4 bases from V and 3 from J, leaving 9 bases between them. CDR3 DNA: TGTGCCAGCAGTGGCGCCGGGGACTATGGCTACACCTTC. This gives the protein CASSGAGDYGYTF.

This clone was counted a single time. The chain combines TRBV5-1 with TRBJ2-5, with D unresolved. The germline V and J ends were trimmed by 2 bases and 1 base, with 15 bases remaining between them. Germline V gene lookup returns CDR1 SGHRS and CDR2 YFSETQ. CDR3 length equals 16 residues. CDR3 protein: CASSFGRSLRQETQYF. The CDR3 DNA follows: TGCGCCAGCAGCTTTGGCCGTTCCTTACGCCAAGAGACCCAGTACTTC.

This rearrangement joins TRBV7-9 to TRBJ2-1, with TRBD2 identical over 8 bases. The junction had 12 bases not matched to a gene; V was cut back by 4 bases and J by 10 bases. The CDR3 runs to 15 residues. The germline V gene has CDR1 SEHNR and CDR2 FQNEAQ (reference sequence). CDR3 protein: CASSSLRAGDNEQFF. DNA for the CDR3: TGTGCCAGCAGCTCTTTGCGAGCGGGAGATAACGAGCAGTTCTTC.

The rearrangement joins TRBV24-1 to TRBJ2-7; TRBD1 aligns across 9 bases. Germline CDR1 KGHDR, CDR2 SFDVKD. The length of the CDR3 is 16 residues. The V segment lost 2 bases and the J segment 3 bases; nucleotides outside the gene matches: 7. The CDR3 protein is CATSDSDRGGNYEQYF. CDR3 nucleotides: TGTGCCACCAGTGATTCAGACAGGGGGGGGAACTACGAGCAGTACTTC.

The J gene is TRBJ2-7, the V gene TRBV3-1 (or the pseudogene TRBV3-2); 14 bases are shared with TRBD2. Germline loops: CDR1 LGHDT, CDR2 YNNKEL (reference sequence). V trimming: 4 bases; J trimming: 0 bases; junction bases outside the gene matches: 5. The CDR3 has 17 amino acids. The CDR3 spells CASSLRTSGRSSYEQYF. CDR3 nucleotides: TGTGCCAGCAGCCTTCGGACTAGCGGGAGGTCCTCCTACGAGCAGTACTTC.

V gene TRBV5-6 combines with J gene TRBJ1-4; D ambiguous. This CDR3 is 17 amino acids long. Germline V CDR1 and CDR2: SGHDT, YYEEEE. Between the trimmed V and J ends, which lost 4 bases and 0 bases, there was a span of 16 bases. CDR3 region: CASSPKYTGTTNEKLFF. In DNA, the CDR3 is TGTGCCAGCAGCCCAAAATATACCGGGACAACTAATGAAAAACTGTTTTTT.

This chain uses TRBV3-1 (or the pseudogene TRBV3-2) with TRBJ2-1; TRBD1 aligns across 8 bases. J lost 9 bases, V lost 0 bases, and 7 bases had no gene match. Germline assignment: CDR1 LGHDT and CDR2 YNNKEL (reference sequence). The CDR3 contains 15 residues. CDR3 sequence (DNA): TGTGCCAGCAGCCAAGATGCGACAGGGGCTTCTGAGCAGTTCTTC. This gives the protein CASSQDATGASEQFF.

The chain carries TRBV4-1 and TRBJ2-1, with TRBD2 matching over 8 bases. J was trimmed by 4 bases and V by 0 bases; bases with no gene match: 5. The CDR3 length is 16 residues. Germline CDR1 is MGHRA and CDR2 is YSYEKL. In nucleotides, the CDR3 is TGCGCCAGCAGCCAAGATGGTAGCGGGATATACAATGAGCAGTTCTTC. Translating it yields CASSQDGSGIYNEQFF.

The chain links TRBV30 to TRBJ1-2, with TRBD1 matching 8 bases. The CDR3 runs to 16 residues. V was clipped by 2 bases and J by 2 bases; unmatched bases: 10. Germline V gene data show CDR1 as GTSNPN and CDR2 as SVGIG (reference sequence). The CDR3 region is CAWSPPGQGGNYGYTF. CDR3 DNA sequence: TGTGCCTGGAGTCCGCCCGGACAGGGAGGGAACTATGGCTACACCTTC.

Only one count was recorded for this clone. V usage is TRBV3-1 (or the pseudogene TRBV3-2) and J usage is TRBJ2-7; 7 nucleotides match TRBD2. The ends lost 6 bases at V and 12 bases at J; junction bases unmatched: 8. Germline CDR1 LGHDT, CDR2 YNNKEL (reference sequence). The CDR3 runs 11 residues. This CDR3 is CASRGGNSMYF. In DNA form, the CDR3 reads TGTGCCAGCAGGGGGGGGAATAGTATGTACTTC.

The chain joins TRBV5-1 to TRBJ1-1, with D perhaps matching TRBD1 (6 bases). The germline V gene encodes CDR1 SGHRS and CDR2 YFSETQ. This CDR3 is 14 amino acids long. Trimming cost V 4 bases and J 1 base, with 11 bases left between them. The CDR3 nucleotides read TGCGCCAGCAGCACCCGGACAGCGAACACTGAAGCTTTCTTT. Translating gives CASSTRTANTEAFF. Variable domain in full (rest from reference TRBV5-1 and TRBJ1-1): KAGVTQTPRYLIKTRGQQVTLSCSPISGHRSVSWYQQTPGQGLQFLFEYFSETQRNKGNFPGRFSGRQFSNSRSEMNVSTLELGDSALYLCASSTRTANTEAFFGQGTRLTVV.

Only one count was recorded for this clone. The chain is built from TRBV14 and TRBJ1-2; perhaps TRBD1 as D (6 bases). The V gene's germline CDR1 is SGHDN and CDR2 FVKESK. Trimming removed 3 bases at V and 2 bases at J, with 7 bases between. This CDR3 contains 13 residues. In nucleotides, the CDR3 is TGTGCCAGCAGCCACAGGGGCAACTATGGCTACACCTTC. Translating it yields CASSHRGNYGYTF. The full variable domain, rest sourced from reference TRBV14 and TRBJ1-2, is EAGVTQFPSHSVIEKGQTVTLRCDPISGHDNLYWYRRVMGKEIKFLLHFVKESKQDESGMPNNRFLAERTGGTYSTLKVQPAELEDSGVYFCASSHRGNYGYTFGSGTRLTVV.

The DNA for the CDR3 is TGTGCCAGCAGCTTAGAGGCGGGAGAGGGTTTCAATGAGCAGTTCTTC. Translated: CASSLEAGEGFNEQFF. The chain couples TRBV11-3 to TRBJ2-1; TRBD2 matches 7 bases. Germline V gene data show CDR1 as SGHNT and CDR2 as YENEEA. CDR3 length: 16 amino acids. Trimming took 0 bases from V and 6 from J; bases not matched to a gene: 8.